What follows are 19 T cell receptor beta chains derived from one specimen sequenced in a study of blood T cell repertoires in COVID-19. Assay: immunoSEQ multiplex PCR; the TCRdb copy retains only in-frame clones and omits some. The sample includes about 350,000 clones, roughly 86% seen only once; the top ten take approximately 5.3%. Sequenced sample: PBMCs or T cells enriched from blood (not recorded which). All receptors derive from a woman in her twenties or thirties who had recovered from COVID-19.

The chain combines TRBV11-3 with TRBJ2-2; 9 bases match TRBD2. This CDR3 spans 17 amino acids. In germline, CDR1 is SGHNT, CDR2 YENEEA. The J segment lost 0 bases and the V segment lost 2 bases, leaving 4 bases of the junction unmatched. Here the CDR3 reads CASSLSSGTPNTGELFF. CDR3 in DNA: TGTGCCAGCAGCTTATCTAGCGGGACACCGAACACCGGGGAGCTGTTTTTT.

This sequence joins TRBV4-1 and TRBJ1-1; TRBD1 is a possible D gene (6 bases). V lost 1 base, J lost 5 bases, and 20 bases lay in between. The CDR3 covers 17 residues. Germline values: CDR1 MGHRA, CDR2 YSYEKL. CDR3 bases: TGCGCCAGCAGCCAAGGCCGTCAAGGGAAAAGGGGGACTGAAGCTTTCTTT. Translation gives CASSQGRQGKRGTEAFF.

The CDR3, as DNA: TGTGCCAGTAGTACATCGGGGACCAGCGGGAGCGAGCAGTACTTC. Protein sequence: CASSTSGTSGSEQYF. The chain recombines TRBV19 with TRBJ2-7; 8 bases line up with TRBD2. This CDR3 contains 15 residues. The V gene's germline CDR1 is LNHDA and CDR2 SQIVND (reference sequence). The ends lost 4 bases at V and 6 bases at J; junction bases unmatched: 11.

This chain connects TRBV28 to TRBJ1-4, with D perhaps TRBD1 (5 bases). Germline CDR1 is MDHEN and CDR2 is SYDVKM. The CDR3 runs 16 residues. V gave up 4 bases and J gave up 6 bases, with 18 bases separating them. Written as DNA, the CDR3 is TGTGCCAGCAGTTCTCAAGGGAGGGGCTTTTATGAAAAACTGTTTTTT. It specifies CASSSQGRGFYEKLFF.

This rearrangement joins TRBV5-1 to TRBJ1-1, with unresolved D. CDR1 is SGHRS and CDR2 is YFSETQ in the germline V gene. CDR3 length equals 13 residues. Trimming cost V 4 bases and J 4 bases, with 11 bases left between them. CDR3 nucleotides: TGCGCCAGCAGCAACCCGGGAGGCACTGAAGCTTTCTTT. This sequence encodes CASSNPGGTEAFF. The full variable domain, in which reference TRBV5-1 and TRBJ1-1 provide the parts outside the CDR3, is KAGVTQTPRYLIKTRGQQVTLSCSPISGHRSVSWYQQTPGQGLQFLFEYFSETQRNKGNFPGRFSGRQFSNSRSEMNVSTLELGDSALYLCASSNPGGTEAFFGQGTRLTVV.

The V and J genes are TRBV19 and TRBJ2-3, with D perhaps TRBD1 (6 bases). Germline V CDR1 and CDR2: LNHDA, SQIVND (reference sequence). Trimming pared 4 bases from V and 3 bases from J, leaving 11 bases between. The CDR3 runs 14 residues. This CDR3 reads CASSTGVWTDTQYF. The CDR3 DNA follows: TGTGCCAGTAGTACAGGGGTTTGGACAGATACGCAGTATTTT.

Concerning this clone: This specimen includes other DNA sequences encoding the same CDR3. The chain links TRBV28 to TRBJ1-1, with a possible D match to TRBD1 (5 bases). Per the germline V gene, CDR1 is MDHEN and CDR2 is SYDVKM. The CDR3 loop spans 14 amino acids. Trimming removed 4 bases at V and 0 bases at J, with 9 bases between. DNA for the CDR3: TGTGCCAGCAGTTCCCCAGGGATGAACACTGAAGCTTTCTTT. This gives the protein CASSSPGMNTEAFF.

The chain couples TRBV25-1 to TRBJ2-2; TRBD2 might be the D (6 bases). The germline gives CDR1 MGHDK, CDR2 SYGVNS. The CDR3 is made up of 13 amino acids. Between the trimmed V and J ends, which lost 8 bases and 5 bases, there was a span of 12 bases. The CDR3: CASGTAGTGELFF. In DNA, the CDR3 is TGTGCCAGCGGGACTGCTGGTACCGGGGAGCTGTTTTTT.

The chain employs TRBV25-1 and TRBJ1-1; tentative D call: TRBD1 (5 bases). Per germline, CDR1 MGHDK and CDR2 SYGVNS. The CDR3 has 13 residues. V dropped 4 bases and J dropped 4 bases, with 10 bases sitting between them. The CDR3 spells CASSARAGTEAFF. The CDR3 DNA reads TGTGCCAGCAGTGCCAGGGCTGGCACTGAAGCTTTCTTT.

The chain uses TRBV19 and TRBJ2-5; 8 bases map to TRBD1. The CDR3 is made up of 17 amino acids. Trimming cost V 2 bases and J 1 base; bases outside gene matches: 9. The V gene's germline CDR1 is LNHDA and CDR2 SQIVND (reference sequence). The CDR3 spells CASSILGQGNIQETQYF. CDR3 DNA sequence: TGTGCCAGTAGTATATTAGGACAGGGAAATATCCAAGAGACCCAGTACTTC.

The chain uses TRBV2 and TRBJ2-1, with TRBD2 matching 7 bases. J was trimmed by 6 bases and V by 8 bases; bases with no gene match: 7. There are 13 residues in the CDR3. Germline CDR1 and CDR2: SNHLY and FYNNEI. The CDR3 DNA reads TGTGCCAGCGGCGCTAGCGGAGTCAATGAGCAGTTCTTC. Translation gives CASGASGVNEQFF. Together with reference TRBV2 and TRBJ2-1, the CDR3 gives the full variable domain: EPEVTQTPSHQVTQMGQEVILRCVPISNHLYFYWYRQILGQKVEFLVSFYNNEISEKSEIFDDQFSVERPDGSNFTLKIRSTKLEDSAMYFCASGASGVNEQFFGPGTRLTVL.

The DNA of the CDR3 is TGCAGCGTTGATGGGGGACAGGAGGGTGAAAAACTGTTTTTT. Translating gives CSVDGGQEGEKLFF. This chain uses TRBV29-1 with TRBJ1-4, with 8 bases aligning to TRBD1. Trimming at V came to 3 bases and at J to 7 bases, leaving 7 bases not matched to a gene. Looked up from germline, CDR1 is SQVTM and CDR2 is ANQGSEA. This CDR3 is built from 14 residues.

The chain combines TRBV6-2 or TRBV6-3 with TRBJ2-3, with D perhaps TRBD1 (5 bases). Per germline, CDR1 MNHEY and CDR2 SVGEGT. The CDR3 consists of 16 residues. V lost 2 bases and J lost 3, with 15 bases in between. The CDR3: CASSYNLGRTTDTQYF. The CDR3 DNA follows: TGTGCCAGCAGTTACAATCTTGGTAGGACAACAGATACGCAGTATTTT.

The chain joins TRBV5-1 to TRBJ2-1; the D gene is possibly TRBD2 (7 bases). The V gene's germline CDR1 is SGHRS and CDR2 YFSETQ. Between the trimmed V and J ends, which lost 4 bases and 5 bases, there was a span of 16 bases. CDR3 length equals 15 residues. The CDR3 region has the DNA TGCGCCAGCAGCCCCTTTCGGGGGGCCGACAATGAGCAGTTCTTC. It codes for CASSPFRGADNEQFF.

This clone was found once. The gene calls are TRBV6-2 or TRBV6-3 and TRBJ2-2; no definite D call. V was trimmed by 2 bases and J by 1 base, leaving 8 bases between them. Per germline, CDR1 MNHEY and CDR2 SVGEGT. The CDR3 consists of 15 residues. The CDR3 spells CASSYDFGNTGELFF. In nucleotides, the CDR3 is TGTGCCAGCAGTTACGATTTCGGGAACACCGGGGAGCTGTTTTTT.

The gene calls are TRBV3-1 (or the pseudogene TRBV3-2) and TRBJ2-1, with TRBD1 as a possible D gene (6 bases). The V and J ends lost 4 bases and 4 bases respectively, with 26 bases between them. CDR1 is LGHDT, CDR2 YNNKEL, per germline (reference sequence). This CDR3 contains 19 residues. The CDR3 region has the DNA TGTGCCAGCAGCCTCAACCCTCTCCTCGCGTGGGGGCGGTACAATGAGCAGTTCTTC. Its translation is CASSLNPLLAWGRYNEQFF.

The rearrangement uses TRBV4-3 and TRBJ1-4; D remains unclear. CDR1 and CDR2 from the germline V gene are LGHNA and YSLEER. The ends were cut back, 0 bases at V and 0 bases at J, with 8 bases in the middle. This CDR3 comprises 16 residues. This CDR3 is CASSQDSLATNEKLFF. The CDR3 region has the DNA TGCGCCAGCAGCCAAGATAGTCTCGCAACTAATGAAAAACTGTTTTTT.

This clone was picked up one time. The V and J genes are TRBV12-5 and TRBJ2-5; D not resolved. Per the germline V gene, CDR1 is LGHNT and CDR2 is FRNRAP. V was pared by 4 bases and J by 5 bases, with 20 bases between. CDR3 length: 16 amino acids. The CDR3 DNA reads TGTGCTAGTGGTTCGCGATTAGTCGCGGTTGACGAGACCCAGTACTTC. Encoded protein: CASGSRLVAVDETQYF.

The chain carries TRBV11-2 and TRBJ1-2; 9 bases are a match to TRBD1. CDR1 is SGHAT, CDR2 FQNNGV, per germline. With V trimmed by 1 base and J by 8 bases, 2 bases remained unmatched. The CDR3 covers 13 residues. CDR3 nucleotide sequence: TGTGCCAGCAGCTTAGGGACAGGGGACGGCTACACCTTC. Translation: CASSLGTGDGYTF.